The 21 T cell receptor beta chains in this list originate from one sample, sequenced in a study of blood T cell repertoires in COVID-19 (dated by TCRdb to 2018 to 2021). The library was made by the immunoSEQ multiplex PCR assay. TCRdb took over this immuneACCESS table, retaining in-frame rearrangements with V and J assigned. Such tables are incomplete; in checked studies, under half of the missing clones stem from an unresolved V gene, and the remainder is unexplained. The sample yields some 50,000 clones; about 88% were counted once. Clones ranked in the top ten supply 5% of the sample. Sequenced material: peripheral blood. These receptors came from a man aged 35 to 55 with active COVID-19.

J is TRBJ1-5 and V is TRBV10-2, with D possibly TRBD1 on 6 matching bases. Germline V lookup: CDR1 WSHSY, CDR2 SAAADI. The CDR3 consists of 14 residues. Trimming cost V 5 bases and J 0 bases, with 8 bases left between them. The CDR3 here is CASSSDSSNQPQHF. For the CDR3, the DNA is TGCGCCAGCAGTTCGGACAGTAGCAATCAGCCCCAGCATTTT.

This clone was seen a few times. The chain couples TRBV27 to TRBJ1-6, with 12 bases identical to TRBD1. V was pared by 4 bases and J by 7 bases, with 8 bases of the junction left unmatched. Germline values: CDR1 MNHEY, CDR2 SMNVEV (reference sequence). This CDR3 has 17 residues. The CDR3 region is CASSSHRDRGRNSPLHF. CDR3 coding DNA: TGTGCCAGCAGTTCGCACCGGGACAGGGGGCGAAATTCACCCCTCCACTTT.

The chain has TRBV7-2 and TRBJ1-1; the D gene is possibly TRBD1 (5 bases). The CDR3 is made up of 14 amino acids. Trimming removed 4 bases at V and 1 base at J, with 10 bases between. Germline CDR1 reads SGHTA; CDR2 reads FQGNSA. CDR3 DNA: TGTGCCAGCAGCTCGGACGGACAGAACACTGAAGCTTTCTTT. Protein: CASSSDGQNTEAFF. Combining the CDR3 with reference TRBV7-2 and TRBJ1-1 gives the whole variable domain GAGVSQSPSNKVTEKGKDVELRCDPISGHTALYWYRQSLGQGLEFLIYFQGNSAPDKSGLPSDRFSAERTGGSVSTLTIQRTQQEDSAVYLCASSSDGQNTEAFFGQGTRLTVV.

Written as DNA, the CDR3 is TGCAGTGCTAGTGAAGGGACAGGGGATGAAAAACTGTTTTTT. Protein product: CSASEGTGDEKLFF. This chain links TRBV20-1 with TRBJ1-4; TRBD1 matches 10 bases. There are 14 residues in the CDR3. Trimming cost V 3 bases and J 6 bases; bases outside gene matches: 4. The germline V gene encodes CDR1 DFQATT and CDR2 SNEGSKA (reference sequence).

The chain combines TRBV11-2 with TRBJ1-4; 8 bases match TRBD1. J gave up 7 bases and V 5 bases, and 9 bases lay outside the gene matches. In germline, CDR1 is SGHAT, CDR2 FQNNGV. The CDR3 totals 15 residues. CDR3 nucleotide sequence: TGTGCCAGCAGCCTTGGACAGGGAGGGGCTGAAAAACTGTTTTTT. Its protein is CASSLGQGGAEKLFF.

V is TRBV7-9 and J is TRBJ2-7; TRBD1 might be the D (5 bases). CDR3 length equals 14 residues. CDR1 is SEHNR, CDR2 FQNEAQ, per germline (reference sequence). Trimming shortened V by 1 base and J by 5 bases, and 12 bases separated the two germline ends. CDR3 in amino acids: CASSLVGRADEQYF. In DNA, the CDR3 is TGTGCCAGCAGCTTAGTAGGCAGGGCGGACGAGCAGTACTTC.

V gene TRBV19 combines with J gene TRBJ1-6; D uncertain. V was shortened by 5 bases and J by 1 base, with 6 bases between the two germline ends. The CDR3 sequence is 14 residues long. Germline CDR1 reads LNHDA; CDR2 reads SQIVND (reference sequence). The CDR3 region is CASSPGSYNSPLHF. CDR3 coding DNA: TGTGCCAGTAGTCCAGGTTCCTATAATTCACCCCTCCACTTT.

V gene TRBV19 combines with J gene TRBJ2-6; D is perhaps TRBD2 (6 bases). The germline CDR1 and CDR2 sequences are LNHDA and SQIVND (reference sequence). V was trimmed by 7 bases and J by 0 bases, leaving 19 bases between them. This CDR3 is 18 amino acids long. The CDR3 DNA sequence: TGTGCCAGTAAGGACTATGGGCAGGGCCGCTCTGGGGCCAACGTCCTGACTTTC. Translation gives CASKDYGQGRSGANVLTF.

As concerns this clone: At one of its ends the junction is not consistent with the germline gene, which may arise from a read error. The CDR3 reads CSVLSLTGAFF. The CDR3 bases are TGCAGCGTTCTTAGCTTGACTGGAGCTTTCTTT. The genes are TRBV29-1 and TRBJ1-1; D not resolved. The CDR3 has 11 residues. The germline CDR1 and CDR2 sequences are SQVTM and ANQGSEA.

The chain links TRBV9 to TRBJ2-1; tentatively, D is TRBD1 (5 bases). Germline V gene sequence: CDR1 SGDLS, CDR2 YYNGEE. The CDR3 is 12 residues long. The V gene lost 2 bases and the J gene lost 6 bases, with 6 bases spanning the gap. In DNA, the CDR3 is TGTGCCAGCAGCGTTCAGGGCAATGAGCAGTTCTTC. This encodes CASSVQGNEQFF.

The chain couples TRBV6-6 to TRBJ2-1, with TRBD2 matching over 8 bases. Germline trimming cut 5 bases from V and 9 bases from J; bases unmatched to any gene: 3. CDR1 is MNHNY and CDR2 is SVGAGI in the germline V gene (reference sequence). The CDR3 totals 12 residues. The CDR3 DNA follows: TGTGCCAGCAGTCCCCGGGGGGGTGAGCAGTTCTTC. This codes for CASSPRGGEQFF.

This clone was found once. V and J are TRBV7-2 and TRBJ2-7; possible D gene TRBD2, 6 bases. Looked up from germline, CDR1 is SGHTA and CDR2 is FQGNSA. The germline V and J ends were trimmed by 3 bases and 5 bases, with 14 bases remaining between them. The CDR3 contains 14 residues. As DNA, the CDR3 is TGTGCCAGCAGCTTGGTCCCTAGCGATCACGAGCAGTACTTC. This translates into CASSLVPSDHEQYF.

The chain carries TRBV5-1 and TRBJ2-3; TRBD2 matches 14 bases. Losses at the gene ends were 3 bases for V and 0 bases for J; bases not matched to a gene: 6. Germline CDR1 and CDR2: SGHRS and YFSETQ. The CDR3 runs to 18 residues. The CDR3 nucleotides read TGCGCCAGCAGCTCCGGACTAGCGGGAGGTTCTAGCACAGATACGCAGTATTTT. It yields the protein CASSSGLAGGSSTDTQYF.

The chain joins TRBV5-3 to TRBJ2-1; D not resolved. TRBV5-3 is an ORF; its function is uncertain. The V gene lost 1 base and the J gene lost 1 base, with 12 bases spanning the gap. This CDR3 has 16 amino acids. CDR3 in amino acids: CARSLIGWLSYNEQFF. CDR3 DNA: TGTGCCAGAAGCTTGATCGGTTGGTTATCCTACAATGAGCAGTTCTTC.

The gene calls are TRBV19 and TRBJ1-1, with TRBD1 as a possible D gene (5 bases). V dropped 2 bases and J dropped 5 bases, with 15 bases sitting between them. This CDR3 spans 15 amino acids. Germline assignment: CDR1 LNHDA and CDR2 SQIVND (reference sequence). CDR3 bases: TGTGCCAGTAGTATACGGGCCACAGGATCAACTGAAGCTTTCTTT. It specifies CASSIRATGSTEAFF. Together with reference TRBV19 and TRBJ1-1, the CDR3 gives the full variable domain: DGGITQSPKYLFRKEGQNVTLSCEQNLNHDAMYWYRQDPGQGLRLIYYSQIVNDFQKGDIAEGYSVSREKKESFPLTVTSAQKNPTAFYLCASSIRATGSTEAFFGQGTRLTVV.

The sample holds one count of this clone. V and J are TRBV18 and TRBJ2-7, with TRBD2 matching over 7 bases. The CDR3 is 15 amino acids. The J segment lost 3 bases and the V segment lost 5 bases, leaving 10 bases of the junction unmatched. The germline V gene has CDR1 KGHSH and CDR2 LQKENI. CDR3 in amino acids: CASSEYRDYSYEQYF. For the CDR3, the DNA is TGTGCCAGCTCAGAATACCGGGACTATAGCTACGAGCAGTACTTC.

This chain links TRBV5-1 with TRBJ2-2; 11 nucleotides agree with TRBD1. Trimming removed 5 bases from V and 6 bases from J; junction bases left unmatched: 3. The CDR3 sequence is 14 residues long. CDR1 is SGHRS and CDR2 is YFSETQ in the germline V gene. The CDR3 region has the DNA TGCGCCAGCAGTGGACAGGGGGCATCCGGGGAGCTGTTTTTT. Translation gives CASSGQGASGELFF.

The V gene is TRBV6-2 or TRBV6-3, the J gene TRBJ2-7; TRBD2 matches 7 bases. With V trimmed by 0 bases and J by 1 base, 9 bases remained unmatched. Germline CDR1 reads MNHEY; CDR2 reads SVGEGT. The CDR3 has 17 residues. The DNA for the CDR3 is TGTGCCAGCAGTTACTCGAGCTCTAGCGGCCTTTCCTACGAGCAGTACTTC. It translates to CASSYSSSSGLSYEQYF.

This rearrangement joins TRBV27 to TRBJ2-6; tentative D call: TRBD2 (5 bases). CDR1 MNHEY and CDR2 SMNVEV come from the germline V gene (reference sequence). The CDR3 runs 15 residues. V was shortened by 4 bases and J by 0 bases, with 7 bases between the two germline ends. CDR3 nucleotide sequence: TGTGCCAGCAGTTGGACTCACTCTGGGGCCAACGTCCTGACTTTC. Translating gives CASSWTHSGANVLTF.

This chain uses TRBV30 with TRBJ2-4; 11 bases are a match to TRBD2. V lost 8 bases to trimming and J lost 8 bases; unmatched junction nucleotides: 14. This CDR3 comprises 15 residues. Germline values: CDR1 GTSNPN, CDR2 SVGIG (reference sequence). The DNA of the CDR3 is TGTGCCCTTTCCGGGCTAGCGGGAGGTCGAGACATTCAGTACTTC. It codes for CALSGLAGGRDIQYF.

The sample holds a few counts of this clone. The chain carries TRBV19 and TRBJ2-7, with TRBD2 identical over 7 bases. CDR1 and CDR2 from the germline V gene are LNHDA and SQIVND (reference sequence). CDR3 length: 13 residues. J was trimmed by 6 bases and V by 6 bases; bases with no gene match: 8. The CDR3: CASRGGSAVEQYF. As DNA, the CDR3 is TGTGCCAGTAGGGGCGGGAGCGCTGTCGAGCAGTACTTC.